The source of this T cell receptor (beta chain) is a study of blood T cell repertoires in COVID-19. Study context: PBMCs, B-cell-depleted T cells, or T cells were the source of the cDNA or gDNA that made up the material.

Using immunoSEQ multiplex PCR, the repertoire was profiled, and TCRdb retains in-frame clones only, with some absent. The data show about 300,000 clones, 86% seen once. The clonotype comes from a woman aged 50 to 60 with acute or convalescent COVID-19. Input material: peripheral blood.

The CDR3 bases are TGTGCCAGCAGTCTTACAGTGAGCGGCACTGAAGCTTTCTTT. Amino acids: CASSLTVSGTEAFF. This chain links TRBV5-4 with TRBJ1-1; D gene uncertain. The CDR3 contains 14 residues. Germline CDR1 reads SGHNT; CDR2 reads YYREEE (reference sequence). V was shortened by 5 bases and J by 4 bases, with 15 bases between the two germline ends.